The 4 T cell receptor beta chains given below trace back to one sample, sequenced in a study of cytomegalovirus exposure and HLA in healthy donors. Use of 60 Vbeta and 13 Jbeta primers characterized the PCR. TCRdb keeps only in-frame clones here, not all; method: immunoSEQ multiplex PCR. The data contain 140,000 to 150,000 clones, roughly 10% of them singletons. Sequences were obtained from PBMCs. Receptor source: a male donor in good health and CMV-seronegative.

The V gene is TRBV5-4, the J gene TRBJ2-7; TRBD2 aligns across 7 bases. The trim removed 0 bases at V and 6 bases at J, leaving 3 bases unmatched. The CDR3 contains 13 residues. Germline values: CDR1 SGHNT, CDR2 YYREEE (reference sequence). The CDR3 protein is CASSLVTGGEQYF. The CDR3 bases are TGTGCCAGCAGCTTGGTTACGGGAGGCGAGCAGTACTTC.

The V call is TRBV5-1, the J call TRBJ2-3, with 7 bases fitting TRBD1. The J segment lost 10 bases and the V segment lost 4 bases, leaving 27 bases of the junction unmatched. Germline-derived CDR1 and CDR2 are SGHRS and YFSETQ. This CDR3 has 19 amino acids. The CDR3 region is CASSRIPTGTDSSIPAQYF. The CDR3, as DNA: TGCGCCAGCAGCCGAATACCGACCGGGACAGACTCAAGTATACCTGCGCAGTATTTT.

This clone was counted a few times. The rearrangement joins TRBV5-1 to TRBJ2-7; tentatively, D is TRBD1 (6 bases). This CDR3 has 15 residues. The V gene's germline CDR1 is SGHRS and CDR2 YFSETQ. Deletions cut 3 bases from V and 3 bases from J, with 16 bases between. The CDR3 reads CASSWGPGANYEQYF. The CDR3 coding sequence is TGCGCCAGCAGCTGGGGGCCTGGGGCCAACTACGAGCAGTACTTC. The entire variable domain, with the rest obtained from reference TRBV5-1 and TRBJ2-7, is as follows: KAGVTQTPRYLIKTRGQQVTLSCSPISGHRSVSWYQQTPGQGLQFLFEYFSETQRNKGNFPGRFSGRQFSNSRSEMNVSTLELGDSALYLCASSWGPGANYEQYFGPGTRLTVT.

The table lists this clone with a few counts. The J gene is TRBJ2-3, the V gene TRBV10-3; TRBD2 matches at 11 bases. Looked up from germline, CDR1 is ENHRY and CDR2 is SYGVKD. There are 15 residues in the CDR3. V shed 3 bases and J 6 bases; nucleotides not matched to a gene: 5. Here the CDR3 reads CAISDPSGGWDTQYF. Here the CDR3 DNA reads TGTGCCATCAGTGATCCTAGCGGGGGGTGGGATACGCAGTATTTT.